Presented here are 24 T cell receptor beta chains from one specimen sequenced in a study of CD8 T cells in ankylosing spondylitis. Which antigens these TCRs recognize remains unknown. TCRdb itself ran the 5' RACE reads through MiXCR, one entry per CDR3 protein. The sample lists about 220,000 distinct CDR3 sequences, around 16% seen once, with about 42% in the top ten. General study results and limits: Among TCR beta sequences, a motif of under ten highly homologous variants appeared characteristic of ankylosing spondylitis blood.

The sequenced material came from blood, either unsorted or a sorted T cell fraction (not recorded which). The source is a male donor with ankylosing spondylitis.

Only a few counts were recorded for this clonotype. The V call is TRBV4-2, the J call TRBJ2-3, with D perhaps TRBD1 or TRBD2 (5 bases each). Trimming shortened V by 4 bases and J by 0 bases, and 11 bases separated the two germline ends. The CDR3 length is 15 residues. Germline V lookup: CDR1 LGHNA, CDR2 YNFKEQ. In DNA, the CDR3 is TGTGCCAGCAGCCCCGGGACCCTAAGCACAGATACGCAGTATTTT. Its translation: CASSPGTLSTDTQYF.

This clonotype was detected a few times. V usage is TRBV7-8 and J usage is TRBJ1-5; D not resolved. The germline V and J ends were trimmed by 10 bases and 4 bases, with 14 bases remaining between them. Germline CDR1 reads SGHVS; CDR2 reads FQNEAQ. The CDR3 contains 13 residues. This chain's CDR3 is CATSRGENQPQHF. DNA of the CDR3: TGTGCCACGTCTCGCGGGGAAAATCAGCCCCAGCATTTT.

The V call is TRBV21-1, the J call TRBJ2-1. TRBV21-1 corresponds to a pseudogene. The CDR3 covers 16 residues. CDR3 DNA sequence: TGTGCCAGCAGCAAAGGCTCTGGCAGAACCTACAATGAGCAGTTCTTC. Translation gives CASSKGSGRTYNEQFF.

In its sample, this clonotype was seen a few times. V and J are TRBV13 and TRBJ2-2; TRBD1 aligns across 9 bases. Per germline, CDR1 PRHDT and CDR2 FYEKMQ (reference sequence). The CDR3 loop spans 16 amino acids. V was clipped by 3 bases and J by 9 bases; unmatched bases: 11. The CDR3 DNA follows: TGTGCCAGCAGCTTTCGGACAGGGGTGGGAACCCGGGAGCTGTTTTTT. Its protein product is CASSFRTGVGTRELFF.

A few counts support this clonotype. The chain links TRBV9 to TRBJ2-1, with a possible D match to TRBD2 (6 bases). V was cut by 2 bases and J by 0 bases, with 9 bases left in between. The V gene's germline CDR1 is SGDLS and CDR2 YYNGEE. The CDR3 extends over 15 amino acids. The CDR3 is CASSVSSVSYNEQFF. CDR3 DNA sequence: TGTGCCAGCAGCGTCTCTAGCGTCTCCTACAATGAGCAGTTCTTC.

The J gene is TRBJ1-2, the V gene TRBV7-6; 8 nucleotides match TRBD1. V was pared by 0 bases and J by 6 bases, with 3 bases of the junction left unmatched. The germline V gene has CDR1 SGHVS and CDR2 FNYEAQ. This CDR3 is built from 14 residues. The CDR3 is CASSLAQGADGYTF. CDR3 in DNA: TGTGCCAGCAGCTTAGCGCAGGGGGCCGATGGCTACACCTTC. The whole variable domain, filled in from reference TRBV7-6 and TRBJ1-2, reads GAGVSQSPRYKVTKRGQDVALRCDPISGHVSLYWYRQALGQGPEFLTYFNYEAQQDKSGLPNDRFSAERPEGSISTLTIQRTEQRDSAMYRCASSLAQGADGYTFGSGTRLTVV.

This chain links TRBV30 with TRBJ1-1, with TRBD1 identical over 7 bases. In germline, CDR1 is GTSNPN, CDR2 SVGIG (reference sequence). The CDR3 length is 12 residues. V lost 5 bases to trimming and J lost 1 base; unmatched junction nucleotides: 1. The CDR3 is CAWDRANTEAFF. The CDR3, as DNA: TGTGCCTGGGACAGGGCGAACACTGAAGCTTTCTTT.

The chain links TRBV5-1 to TRBJ2-5, with D tentatively TRBD2 (6 bases). The germline V and J ends were trimmed by 0 bases and 2 bases, with 11 bases remaining between them. Germline CDR1 SGHRS, CDR2 YFSETQ. The CDR3 contains 15 residues. CDR3 in DNA: TGCGCCAGCAGCTTGGGTTTTGCGGGACAAGAGACCCAGTACTTC. Encoded protein: CASSLGFAGQETQYF. Looking up the rest from reference TRBV5-1 and TRBJ2-5 gives the full variable domain: KAGVTQTPRYLIKTRGQQVTLSCSPISGHRSVSWYQQTPGQGLQFLFEYFSETQRNKGNFPGRFSGRQFSNSRSEMNVSTLELGDSALYLCASSLGFAGQETQYFGPGTRLLVL.

This chain uses TRBV27 with TRBJ2-3; 9 bases are a match to TRBD2. This CDR3 spans 17 amino acids. Per germline, CDR1 MNHEY and CDR2 SMNVEV (reference sequence). J was trimmed by 2 bases and V by 4 bases; bases with no gene match: 10. CDR3 DNA sequence: TGTGCCAGCAGTTCCCCCGGTCAGCGGGGGGACACAGATACGCAGTATTTT. Translation gives CASSSPGQRGDTDTQYF.

This clonotype appeared a few times. V gene TRBV4-2 combines with J gene TRBJ1-1; D is unclear. CDR3 size: 15 residues. V lost 1 base, J lost 1 base, and 10 bases lay in between. The germline CDR1 and CDR2 sequences are LGHNA and YNFKEQ. CDR3 bases: TGTGCCAGCAGCCAAGGTCTGGGGTGGAACACTGAAGCTTTCTTT. Translated, it gives CASSQGLGWNTEAFF.

V is TRBV7-3 and J is TRBJ2-3; 7 bases fit TRBD1. Germline V gives CDR1 SGHTA, CDR2 FQGTGA. The CDR3 is 14 residues long. The J segment lost 7 bases and the V segment lost 5 bases, leaving 9 bases of the junction unmatched. In DNA, the CDR3 is TGTGCCAGCAGCCCTACAACAGGGGAAAATACGCAGTATTTT. As protein: CASSPTTGENTQYF.

The chain carries TRBV11-1 and TRBJ2-1; TRBD2 agrees at 10 bases. From germline, CDR1 is SGHAT and CDR2 FQDESV (reference sequence). This CDR3 has 19 residues. Unmatched junction bases numbered 14, after V lost 5 bases and J lost 1 base. CDR3 DNA sequence: TGTGCCAGCAGCGACCGTCTAGCGGGGGCCTTCCGTTCCTACAATGAGCAGTTCTTC. The encoded protein is CASSDRLAGAFRSYNEQFF.

This clonotype was seen ten or more times. V and J are TRBV7-8 and TRBJ2-7; the D gene could be TRBD1 or TRBD2 (5 bases each). The CDR3 covers 15 residues. CDR1 and CDR2 from the germline V gene are SGHVS and FQNEAQ. V was clipped by 5 bases and J by 0 bases, with 14 bases between them. The CDR3 region has the DNA TGTGCCAGCAGCCCCGGGACGGGGAGCTCCTACGAGCAGTACTTC. Its protein product is CASSPGTGSSYEQYF.

CDR3 bases: TGTGCCACCAGTGATTTCCGGGAGGGGGCTCACGGAGCTTTCTTT. Its translation is CATSDFREGAHGAFF. V gene TRBV24-1 combines with J gene TRBJ1-1; 7 positions agree with TRBD1. This CDR3 has 15 amino acids. From germline, CDR1 is KGHDR and CDR2 SFDVKD. Losses at the gene ends were 1 base for V and 10 bases for J; bases not matched to a gene: 11.

This clonotype came up a few times. The chain combines TRBV7-8 with TRBJ2-2; the match to TRBD1 covers 8 bases. The V gene's germline CDR1 is SGHVS and CDR2 FQNEAQ. The CDR3 has 17 amino acids. Germline trimming cut 0 bases from V and 5 bases from J; bases unmatched to any gene: 8. CDR3 in amino acids: CASSLAETGAFTGELFF. As DNA, the CDR3 is TGTGCCAGCAGCTTAGCGGAGACAGGGGCCTTTACCGGGGAGCTGTTTTTT.

The V gene is TRBV7-8, the J gene TRBJ2-1, with TRBD2 identical over 14 bases. Germline V gene lookup returns CDR1 SGHVS and CDR2 FQNEAQ. The CDR3 runs 15 residues. V lost 6 bases and J lost 7; bases outside the gene matches: 5. The CDR3 bases are TGTGCCAGCAGGGACCGACTAGCGGGAGGGAATGAGCAGTTCTTC. Translated, it gives CASRDRLAGGNEQFF.

The J gene is TRBJ2-7, the V gene TRBV19; the D gene is possibly TRBD1 (6 bases). This CDR3 comprises 14 residues. The ends were cut back, 3 bases at V and 4 bases at J, with 13 bases in the middle. Germline CDR1 LNHDA, CDR2 SQIVND (reference sequence). DNA of the CDR3: TGTGCCAGTAGTATCGCGACAGGCCAATACGAGCAGTACTTC. Translation gives CASSIATGQYEQYF.

The chain is built from TRBV29-1 and TRBJ2-1, with 8 bases that match TRBD2. This CDR3 comprises 15 residues. With 4 bases clipped from V and 6 bases from J, the junction kept 11 bases outside the gene matches. CDR1 is SQVTM and CDR2 is ANQGSEA in the germline V gene. CDR3 residues: CSVATSGGPGNEQFF. The CDR3 DNA follows: TGCAGCGTTGCTACTAGCGGCGGCCCCGGCAATGAGCAGTTCTTC.

The chain couples TRBV3-1 to TRBJ2-7, with D perhaps TRBD2 (6 bases). The germline gives CDR1 LGHDT, CDR2 YNNKEL (reference sequence). The length of the CDR3 is 15 residues. V lost 5 bases, J lost 5 bases, and 19 bases lay in between. The CDR3: CASSFSKTSRHEQYF. CDR3 coding DNA: TGTGCCAGCAGCTTCTCTAAGACTAGTAGGCACGAGCAGTACTTC.

The chain carries TRBV20-1 and TRBJ2-1; 12 positions match TRBD2. Per germline, CDR1 DFQATT and CDR2 SNEGSKA (reference sequence). The V gene end was trimmed by 6 bases and the J gene end by 3 bases; junction bases not matched to a gene: 6. This CDR3 region has 15 residues. CDR3 DNA sequence: TGCAGTGCCATCGGGACTAGCGGGTTCTACAATGAGCAGTTCTTC. This sequence encodes CSAIGTSGFYNEQFF.

The sample holds a few counts of this clonotype. V and J are TRBV12-3 or TRBV12-4 and TRBJ2-1, with D unclear. This CDR3 has 13 amino acids. Between the trimmed V and J ends, which lost 6 bases and 7 bases, there was a span of 13 bases. CDR3 sequence (DNA): TGTGCCAGCAGCATGAAAGCCACGAATGAGCAGTTCTTC. Its protein product is CASSMKATNEQFF.

The genes are TRBV10-3 and TRBJ2-3; perhaps TRBD2 as D (7 bases). CDR1 and CDR2 (germline): ENHRY, SYGVKD. The V end was cut by 0 bases, the J end by 1 base, with 14 bases between. This CDR3 comprises 17 residues. DNA of the CDR3: TGTGCCATCAGTGAGTCGGGGGGGCTTGTAGGCACAGATACGCAGTATTTT. Its translation: CAISESGGLVGTDTQYF.

The genes are TRBV19 and TRBJ1-1, with D unresolved. The CDR3 length is 13 residues. Germline V lookup: CDR1 LNHDA, CDR2 SQIVND (reference sequence). V was pared by 6 bases and J by 2 bases, with 10 bases between. CDR3 nucleotide sequence: TGTGCCAGTAGCCCAACAGCTAACACTGAAGCTTTCTTT. Translating it yields CASSPTANTEAFF.

There are a few counts of this clonotype. This rearrangement joins TRBV27 to TRBJ1-3; D gene ambiguous. Trimming shortened V by 3 bases and J by 0 bases, and 12 bases separated the two germline ends. The CDR3 is 16 amino acids. The germline CDR1 and CDR2 sequences are MNHEY and SMNVEV (reference sequence). This chain's CDR3 is CASSFGVPSSGNTIYF. CDR3 DNA sequence: TGTGCCAGCAGTTTTGGCGTGCCAAGCTCTGGAAACACCATATATTTT.